The T cell receptor (beta chain) under discussion was sequenced for a study of blood T cell repertoires in COVID-19. About the study: PBMCs, B-cell-depleted T cells, or T cells were the source of the cDNA or gDNA that made up the material.

CDR3 length equals 16 residues. The germline V gene has CDR1 KGHSH and CDR2 LQKENI. V was pared by 3 bases and J by 5 bases, with 6 bases of the junction left unmatched. As processed by the authors: Using reference gene primer amplification, nucleated cell counts were estimated. Sequencing used immunoSEQ multiplex PCR; TCRdb keeps in-frame clones, though not all of them. That table furnishes V, J and clone size, whereas the DNA furnished D and trimming. The sample has about 140,000 clones; around four fifths are singletons. The table lists this clone with a count of one. Sequencing was performed on PBMCs or T cells enriched from blood (not recorded which). The V and J genes are TRBV18 and TRBJ2-1; TRBD2 matches 11 bases. This receptor was taken from a woman aged 45-65 years with acute COVID-19. The CDR3 nucleotides are TGTGCCAGCTCACCGCTGGCTAGCGGGGGGAACAATGAGCAGTTCTTC. It specifies CASSPLASGGNNEQFF.